These 22 T cell receptor beta chains were all obtained from the same sample, sequenced in a study of human T cells and chemical hapten exposure. TCRdb called the RACE reads again in MiXCR, with one record for every CDR3 protein. This sample has 95,000 to 150,000 distinct CDR3 sequences; about 13% occur once, and the top ten carry roughly 3.1%. Time point described: pre-sensitization, week 0. Documented treatment: therapeutic diphenylcyclopropenone sensitization with weekly scalp DPC. The specimen comprised whole blood, sampled in connection with sensitization to the hapten diphenylcyclopropenone (DPC). The source is a woman under 30 with alopecia areata. Some clones in this sample may be carry-over from other donors' samples.

This clonotype was observed many times. CDR3 sequence: CASSSSRNEKLFF. In DNA, the CDR3 is TGTGCCAGCAGTTCCTCTAGGAATGAAAAACTGTTTTTT. The chain is built from TRBV6-2 or TRBV6-3 and TRBJ1-4, with D uncertain. The CDR3 extends over 13 amino acids. Trimming pared 4 bases from V and 5 bases from J, leaving 8 bases between. Germline loops: CDR1 MNHEY, CDR2 SVGEGT.

In its sample, this clonotype was seen many times. The CDR3 sequence: CASSDIAGDQETQYF. The CDR3, as DNA: TGTGCCAGCAGTGACATAGCGGGGGACCAAGAGACCCAGTACTTC. The genes are TRBV6-1 and TRBJ2-5, with TRBD2 identical over 9 bases. Germline V gives CDR1 MNHNS, CDR2 SASEGT. The CDR3 length is 15 residues. Trimming took 3 bases from V and 0 from J; bases not matched to a gene: 2.

This clonotype was seen a handful of times. The chain carries TRBV6-5 and TRBJ1-6; TRBD1 is a possible D gene (5 bases). The germline V gene has CDR1 MNHEY and CDR2 SVGAGI. This CDR3 region has 16 residues. Between the trimmed V and J ends, which lost 2 bases and 7 bases, there was a span of 15 bases. CDR3 in amino acids: CASSYNKGRTNSPLHF. The CDR3, as DNA: TGTGCCAGCAGTTACAATAAGGGACGGACGAATTCACCCCTCCACTTT.

The rearrangement links TRBV7-2 to TRBJ2-1; TRBD1 might be the D (5 bases). The length of the CDR3 is 13 residues. CDR1 is SGHTA and CDR2 is FQGNSA in the germline V gene. Between the trimmed V and J ends, which lost 8 bases and 5 bases, there was a span of 13 bases. This chain's CDR3 is CASLAGKNNEQFF. The DNA of the CDR3 is TGTGCCAGCCTCGCAGGGAAGAACAATGAGCAGTTCTTC.

V and J are TRBV6-2 or TRBV6-3 and TRBJ2-6; D is possibly TRBD2 (6 bases). This CDR3 is 17 amino acids long. V was cut by 7 bases and J by 1 base, with 17 bases left in between. The germline V gene encodes CDR1 MNHEY and CDR2 SVGEGT. The CDR3 sequence: CASKFGGAFSGANVLTF. The CDR3 DNA is TGTGCCAGCAAATTCGGGGGAGCCTTTTCTGGGGCCAACGTCCTGACTTTC.

The chain is built from TRBV21-1 and TRBJ2-4. TRBV21-1 is marked as a pseudogene. The CDR3 consists of 15 residues. CDR3: CASSKEPLAKNIQHF. The CDR3 DNA follows: TGTGCCAGCAGCAAAGAACCTTTAGCCAAAAACATTCAGCACTTC.

This clonotype has just a few counts. At one end, the junction sequence differs from germline, possibly due to a read error. The chain uses TRBV18 and TRBJ1-2, with TRBD1 as a possible D gene (5 bases). CDR1 and CDR2 from the germline V gene are KGHSH and LQKENI. This CDR3 contains 15 residues. The CDR3 sequence: CASSSPGGGDYGYTF. The CDR3 DNA sequence: TGTGCCAGCTCATCACCCGGGGGAGGGGACTATGGCTACACCTTC.

This clonotype was seen repeatedly, ten times or more. This chain joins TRBV12-5 and TRBJ1-3; TRBD1 might be the D (6 bases). V was clipped by 3 bases and J by 3 bases, with 12 bases between them. Germline V lookup: CDR1 LGHNT, CDR2 FRNRAP. The CDR3 consists of 15 residues. The CDR3 coding sequence is TGTGCTAGTGGTTTAGGGGGAAACGGTGGAAACACCATATATTTT. Amino acids: CASGLGGNGGNTIYF.

This clonotype was seen repeatedly, ten times or more. This rearrangement joins TRBV12-3 or TRBV12-4 to TRBJ2-1; tentative D call: TRBD2 (5 bases). V lost 1 base, J lost 6 bases, and 7 bases lay in between. The length of the CDR3 is 13 residues. The CDR3 DNA reads as TGTGCCAGCAGTTTAGGCCGGGGCAATGAGCAGTTCTTC. Translated: CASSLGRGNEQFF.

Of note for this clonotype: At one end the junction does not follow the germline gene, possibly because of a read error. The chain uses TRBV18 and TRBJ1-1, with unresolved D. In germline, CDR1 is KGHSH, CDR2 LQKENI. This CDR3 region has 13 residues. The CDR3 coding sequence is TGTACCAGCTCAGAAGGACTCAACACTGAAGCTTTCTTT. This encodes CTSSEGLNTEAFF. Filled out from reference TRBV18 and TRBJ1-1, the complete variable domain reads NAGVMQNPRHLVRRRGQEARLRCSPMKGHSHVYWYRQLPEEGLKFMVYLQKENIIDESGMPKERFSAEFPKEGPSILRIQQVVRGDSAAYFCTSSEGLNTEAFFGQGTRLTVV.

In its sample, this clonotype was seen a few times. V and J are TRBV18 and TRBJ1-2; 8 nucleotides line up with TRBD1. With 3 bases clipped from V and 4 bases from J, the junction kept 7 bases outside the gene matches. The CDR3 runs to 15 residues. CDR1 is KGHSH and CDR2 is LQKENI in the germline V gene. CDR3 in amino acids: CASSPKGQGIYGYTF. In DNA form, the CDR3 reads TGTGCCAGCTCACCGAAAGGACAGGGTATCTATGGCTACACCTTC.

This clonotype was seen many times. The chain recombines TRBV5-1 with TRBJ1-5; tentatively, D is TRBD1 (6 bases). Germline V gene sequence: CDR1 SGHRS, CDR2 YFSETQ. The CDR3 totals 14 residues. Trimming pared 2 bases from V and 2 bases from J, leaving 8 bases between. Here the CDR3 reads CASSLQGGNQPQHF. The CDR3 nucleotides are TGCGCCAGCAGCTTACAGGGAGGCAATCAGCCCCAGCATTTT.

This chain uses TRBV29-1 with TRBJ2-7, with 10 positions matching TRBD1. This CDR3 is 13 amino acids long. Germline V gene lookup returns CDR1 SQVTM and CDR2 ANQGSEA. The V gene end was trimmed by 6 bases and the J gene end by 6 bases; junction bases not matched to a gene: 8. Here the CDR3 DNA reads TGCAGCGTCTCCGGGACAGGGGTGTTCGAGCAGTACTTC. Protein sequence: CSVSGTGVFEQYF.

The chain employs TRBV30 and TRBJ1-2; D may be TRBD1 (5 bases). CDR1 and CDR2 from the germline V gene are GTSNPN and SVGIG (reference sequence). V gave up 3 bases and J gave up 4 bases, with 12 bases separating them. The length of the CDR3 is 13 residues. The CDR3 DNA sequence: TGTGCCTGGAGCCTCCAGGGCAGCTATGGCTACACCTTC. It codes for CAWSLQGSYGYTF.

This clonotype has a count of ten or more. This chain's CDR3 is CSARLTPGQGAQPQHF. The CDR3 nucleotides read TGCAGTGCTAGGCTTACTCCGGGACAGGGGGCTCAGCCCCAGCATTTT. The V and J genes are TRBV20-1 and TRBJ1-5; TRBD1 agrees at 12 bases. The CDR3 has 16 residues. The trim removed 3 bases at V and 6 bases at J, leaving 9 bases unmatched. Germline CDR1 reads DFQATT; CDR2 reads SNEGSKA (reference sequence).

The chain recombines TRBV29-1 with TRBJ2-7, with D possibly TRBD2 on 6 matching bases. Germline CDR1 SQVTM, CDR2 ANQGSEA. The CDR3 consists of 15 residues. V lost 0 bases and J lost 2, with 14 bases in between. CDR3 loop: CSVEDSGGSPYEQYF. In nucleotides, the CDR3 is TGCAGCGTTGAAGATTCCGGGGGATCTCCCTACGAGCAGTACTTC.

This clonotype came up a few times. V gene TRBV30 combines with J gene TRBJ1-1, with D unclear. There are 14 residues in the CDR3. V was trimmed by 2 bases and J by 1 base, leaving 11 bases between them. Germline assignment: CDR1 GTSNPN and CDR2 SVGIG (reference sequence). The CDR3 is CAWSIWSSNTEAFF. The CDR3 bases are TGTGCCTGGAGTATATGGTCATCGAACACTGAAGCTTTCTTT.

This clonotype was seen ten or more times. This chain connects TRBV28 to TRBJ2-7; D may be TRBD2 (6 bases). Trimming removed 6 bases at V and 6 bases at J, with 18 bases between. This CDR3 region has 14 residues. Germline V gene data show CDR1 as MDHEN and CDR2 as SYDVKM. For the CDR3, the DNA is TGTGCCAGCAGCCAAACAGGAGGGGTCAGCGAGCAGTACTTC. Translating gives CASSQTGGVSEQYF.

V and J are TRBV3-1 and TRBJ2-3; perhaps TRBD1 as D (6 bases). The V end lost 0 bases, the J end lost 2 bases, and 12 bases lay between the germline ends. Per the germline V gene, CDR1 is LGHDT and CDR2 is YNNKEL (reference sequence). The CDR3 length is 16 residues. CDR3 DNA: TGTGCCAGCAGCCAAGATCTCGACAGGCTCACAGATACGCAGTATTTT. The encoded protein is CASSQDLDRLTDTQYF.

This clonotype was seen only a few times. A read error may produce the germline difference seen at one junction end. The chain joins TRBV2 to TRBJ1-3; D remains unclear. The CDR3 runs 11 residues. Germline V CDR1 and CDR2: SNHLY, FYNNEI. The CDR3: CAGRIRNTIYF. The CDR3, as DNA: TGTGCCGGCAGAATAAGAAACACCATATATTTT. Full variable domain (remainder filled in from reference TRBV2 and TRBJ1-3): EPEVTQTPSHQVTQMGQEVILRCVPISNHLYFYWYRQILGQKVEFLVSFYNNEISEKSEIFDDQFSVERPDGSNFTLKIRSTKLEDSAMYFCAGRIRNTIYFGEGSWLTVV.

This chain uses TRBV5-4 with TRBJ2-1; 10 bases match TRBD1. The CDR3 covers 17 residues. Unmatched junction bases numbered 13, after V lost 4 bases and J lost 6 bases. Germline values: CDR1 SGHNT, CDR2 YYREEE (reference sequence). The CDR3 loop is CASSLVGTGVIGNEQFF. Here the CDR3 DNA reads TGTGCCAGCAGCCTAGTAGGGACAGGGGTAATCGGCAATGAGCAGTTCTTC.

This clonotype was seen at least ten times. V is TRBV12-3 or TRBV12-4 and J is TRBJ2-5; 7 positions match TRBD1. The J segment lost 0 bases and the V segment lost 1 base, leaving 2 bases of the junction unmatched. The CDR3 length is 15 residues. The CDR3 loop reads CASSLEGQYQETQYF. The CDR3 DNA follows: TGTGCCAGCAGTTTAGAGGGACAGTACCAAGAGACCCAGTACTTC.